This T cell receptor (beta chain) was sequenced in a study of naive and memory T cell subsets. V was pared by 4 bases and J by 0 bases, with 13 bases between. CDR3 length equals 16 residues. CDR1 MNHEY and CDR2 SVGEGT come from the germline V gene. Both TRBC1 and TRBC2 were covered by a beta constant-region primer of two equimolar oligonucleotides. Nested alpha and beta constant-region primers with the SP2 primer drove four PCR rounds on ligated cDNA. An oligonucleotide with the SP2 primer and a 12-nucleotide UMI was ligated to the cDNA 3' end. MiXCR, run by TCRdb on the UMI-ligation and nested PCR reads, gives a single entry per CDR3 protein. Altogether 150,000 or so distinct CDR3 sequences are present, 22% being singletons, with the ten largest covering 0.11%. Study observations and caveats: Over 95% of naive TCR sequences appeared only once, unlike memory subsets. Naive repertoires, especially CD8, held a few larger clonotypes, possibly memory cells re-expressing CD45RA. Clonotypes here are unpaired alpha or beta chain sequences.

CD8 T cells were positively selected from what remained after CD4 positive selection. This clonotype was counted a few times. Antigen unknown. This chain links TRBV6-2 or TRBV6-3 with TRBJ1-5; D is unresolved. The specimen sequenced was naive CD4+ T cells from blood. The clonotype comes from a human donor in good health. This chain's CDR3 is CASSFRAASSNQPQHF. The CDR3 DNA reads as TGTGCCAGCAGTTTCCGGGCAGCCTCTAGCAATCAGCCCCAGCATTTT.